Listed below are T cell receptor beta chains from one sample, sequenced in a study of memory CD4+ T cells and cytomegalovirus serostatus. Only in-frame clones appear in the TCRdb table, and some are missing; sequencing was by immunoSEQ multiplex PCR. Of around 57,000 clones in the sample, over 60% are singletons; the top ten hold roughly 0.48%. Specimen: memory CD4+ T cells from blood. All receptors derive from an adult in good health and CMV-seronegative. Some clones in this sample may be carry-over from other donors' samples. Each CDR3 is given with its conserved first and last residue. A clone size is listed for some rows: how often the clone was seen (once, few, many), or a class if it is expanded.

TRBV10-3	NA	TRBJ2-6	CAISESKGSRSHSGANVLTF
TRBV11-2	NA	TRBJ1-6	CASSPGGGEWNSPLHF
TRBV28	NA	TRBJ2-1	CASRPRLVSYNEQFF
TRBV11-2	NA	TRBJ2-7	CASSLDLRAGPQPF
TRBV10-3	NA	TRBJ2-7	CAIRDRGPSYEQYF
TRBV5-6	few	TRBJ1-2	CASSLDSYGTDLNYGYTF
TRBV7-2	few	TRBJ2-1	CASSLGVYEQFF
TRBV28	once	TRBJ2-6	CASSPPTARGANVLTF
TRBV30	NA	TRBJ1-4	CAWSPPGRDNEKLFF
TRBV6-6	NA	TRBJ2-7	CASRTGGDHEQYF